This T cell receptor (beta chain) was profiled in a study of neoadjuvant anti-PD-1 for oral cavity cancer. Study details: Patients without progression got a fourth dose around day 43.

Sequencing used immunoSEQ multiplex PCR; TCRdb keeps in-frame clones, though not all of them. The sample contains about 8,000 clones, under 75% of which appear only once. Sample time point: after neoadjuvant nivolumab, at surgical resection. CDR3 size: 17 residues. Germline CDR1 MGHRA, CDR2 YSYEKL. The ends lost 4 bases at V and 3 bases at J; junction bases unmatched: 5. This receptor was obtained from a person between 40 and 79 years old with oral cavity squamous cell carcinoma. The V call is TRBV4-1, the J call TRBJ2-2; 13 positions agree with TRBD2. Sample: PBMCs, taken after nivolumab (anti-PD-1) treatment. The CDR3: CASSLTTSGGYTGELFF. CDR3 DNA sequence: TGCGCCAGCAGCCTTACGACTAGCGGGGGGTACACCGGGGAGCTGTTTTTT.